Described below is a single TCR beta chain sequence and its context. The record originates from a study of blood T cell repertoires in COVID-19. Study overall: Collection of acute and convalescent COVID-19 samples took place in the United States, Italy and Spain. Sample material is recorded as cDNA or gDNA derived from T cells, B-cell-depleted T cells, or PBMCs.

CDR3 length equals 16 residues. Germline V gene data show CDR1 as MNHNY and CDR2 as SVGAGI (reference sequence). Trimming removed 6 bases at V and 4 bases at J, with 19 bases between. Under the authors' procedure: Estimation of nucleated cell counts relied on the amplification of reference gene primers. The repertoire was sequenced with immunoSEQ multiplex PCR; TCRdb's copy has only in-frame clones and lacks some. V and J calls and clone size are as listed in that table; D and trimming were resolved from the DNA. The sample carries roughly 250,000 clones, about 80% recorded once. The material sequenced was peripheral blood. The rearrangement links TRBV6-6 to TRBJ2-1; D may be TRBD1 (5 bases). The TCR comes from a woman of 80 years or more with active or convalescent COVID-19. CDR3 residues: CASSQGANLEYNEQFF. DNA for the CDR3: TGTGCCAGCAGCCAAGGGGCGAACCTAGAGTACAATGAGCAGTTCTTC.